The entry below gives a single T cell receptor beta chain sequence along with its context. Profiling relied on immunoSEQ multiplex PCR, and the TCRdb table lists in-frame clones only, not all of them. The sample includes 250,000 to 300,000 clones, around 79% of them seen just once. This CDR3 comprises 16 residues. Germline V gene lookup returns CDR1 MNHNY and CDR2 SVGAGI (reference sequence). V lost 9 bases and J lost 2, with 19 bases in between. The data originate from a study of blood T cell repertoires in COVID-19. V usage is TRBV6-6 and J usage is TRBJ1-4; D remains ambiguous. The receptor comes from a woman of 80 years or more with acute or convalescent COVID-19. What was sequenced was peripheral blood. CDR3 bases: TGTGCCAGTGCGGACTTTGGATCTTTGACTAATGAAAAACTGTTTTTT. It translates to CASADFGSLTNEKLFF.